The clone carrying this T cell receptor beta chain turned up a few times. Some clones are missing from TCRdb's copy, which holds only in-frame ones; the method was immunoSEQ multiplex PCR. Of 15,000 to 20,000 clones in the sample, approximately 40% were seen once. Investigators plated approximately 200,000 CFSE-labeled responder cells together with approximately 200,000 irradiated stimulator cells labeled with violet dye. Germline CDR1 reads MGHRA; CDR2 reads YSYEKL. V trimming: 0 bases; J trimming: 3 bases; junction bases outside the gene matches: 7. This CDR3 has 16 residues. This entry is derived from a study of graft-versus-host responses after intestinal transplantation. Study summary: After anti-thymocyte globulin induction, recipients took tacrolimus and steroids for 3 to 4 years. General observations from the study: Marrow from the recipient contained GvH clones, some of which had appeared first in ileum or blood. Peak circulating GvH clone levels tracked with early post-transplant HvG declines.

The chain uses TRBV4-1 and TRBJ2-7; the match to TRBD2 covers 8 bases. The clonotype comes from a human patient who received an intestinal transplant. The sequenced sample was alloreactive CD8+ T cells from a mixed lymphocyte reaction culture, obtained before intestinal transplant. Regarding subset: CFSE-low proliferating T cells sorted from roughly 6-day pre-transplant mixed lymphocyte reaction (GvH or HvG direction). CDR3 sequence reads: CASSQEGSGSSYEQYF. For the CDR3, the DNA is TGCGCCAGCAGCCAAGAGGGAAGCGGGAGTAGCTACGAGCAGTACTTC.